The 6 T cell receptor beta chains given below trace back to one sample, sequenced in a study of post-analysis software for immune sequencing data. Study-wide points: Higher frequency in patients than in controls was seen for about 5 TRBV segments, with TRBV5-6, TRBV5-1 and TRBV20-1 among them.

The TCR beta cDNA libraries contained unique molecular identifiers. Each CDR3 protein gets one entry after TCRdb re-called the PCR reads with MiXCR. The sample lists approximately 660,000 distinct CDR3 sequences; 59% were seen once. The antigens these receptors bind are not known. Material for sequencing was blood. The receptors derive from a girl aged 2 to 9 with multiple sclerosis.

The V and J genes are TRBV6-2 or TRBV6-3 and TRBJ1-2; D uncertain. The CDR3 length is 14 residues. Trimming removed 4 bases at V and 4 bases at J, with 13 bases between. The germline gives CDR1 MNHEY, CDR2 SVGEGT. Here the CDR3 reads CASSSNDVLYGYTF. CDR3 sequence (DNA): TGTGCCAGCAGTTCCAATGACGTCCTCTATGGCTACACCTTC.

The CDR3 spells CASSFGERNYGYTF. The CDR3 nucleotides are TGTGCCAGCAGCTTCGGGGAGAGGAACTATGGCTACACCTTC. The chain carries TRBV7-9 and TRBJ1-2; D is unclear. This CDR3 comprises 14 residues. Germline V gives CDR1 SEHNR, CDR2 FQNEAQ (reference sequence). V lost 3 bases and J 2 bases, leaving 10 bases between the germline ends.

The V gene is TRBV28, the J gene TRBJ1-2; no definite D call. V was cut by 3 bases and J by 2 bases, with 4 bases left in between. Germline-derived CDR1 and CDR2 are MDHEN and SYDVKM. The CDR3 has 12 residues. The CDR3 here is CASSLLNYGYTF. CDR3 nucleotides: TGTGCCAGCAGTTTGTTAAACTATGGCTACACCTTC.

The CDR3 loop is CSANRLTSGTYEQYF. CDR3 DNA sequence: TGCAGTGCTAATAGACTCACTAGCGGAACCTACGAGCAGTACTTC. The chain carries TRBV20-1 and TRBJ2-5; the match to TRBD2 covers 8 bases. The better agreement between TRBJ2-7 and the DNA end casts doubt on the J call. Germline lookup yields CDR1 DFQATT and CDR2 SNEGSKA (reference sequence). The CDR3 runs to 15 residues.

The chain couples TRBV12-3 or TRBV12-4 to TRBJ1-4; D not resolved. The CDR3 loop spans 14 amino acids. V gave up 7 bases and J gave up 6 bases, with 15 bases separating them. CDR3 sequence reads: CASNPGTGHEKLFF. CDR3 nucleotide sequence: TGTGCCAGCAACCCGGGAACGGGTCATGAAAAACTGTTTTTT.

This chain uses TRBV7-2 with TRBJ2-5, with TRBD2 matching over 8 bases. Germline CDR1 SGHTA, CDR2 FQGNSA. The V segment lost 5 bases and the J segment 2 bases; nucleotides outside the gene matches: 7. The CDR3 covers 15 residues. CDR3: CASSPSLAGQETQYF. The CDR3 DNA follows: TGTGCCAGCAGCCCATCTCTAGCGGGTCAAGAGACCCAGTACTTC.